The 12 T cell receptor beta chains presented below share a single source sample, sequenced in a study of cytomegalovirus exposure and HLA in healthy donors. PCR was performed using 60 Vbeta and 13 Jbeta primers. Only in-frame clones appear in the TCRdb table, and some are missing; sequencing was by immunoSEQ multiplex PCR. Of tens of thousands of clones listed, roughly 80% were seen once; the top ten hold about 2.5%. Sequencing input: PBMCs. The receptor source for this set is a woman aged 40 to 55 in good health and CMV-seropositive.

The J gene is TRBJ1-1, the V gene TRBV6-6; TRBD1 matches at 10 bases. Germline loops: CDR1 MNHNY, CDR2 SVGAGI (reference sequence). V lost 5 bases, J lost 6 bases, and 9 bases stayed unmatched. The CDR3 runs to 15 residues. CDR3 protein: CASSNPGQGKPEAFF. In DNA form, the CDR3 reads TGTGCCAGCAGTAACCCGGGACAGGGGAAACCTGAAGCTTTCTTT.

This chain links TRBV7-9 with TRBJ1-1; no definite D call. The germline V gene encodes CDR1 SEHNR and CDR2 FQNEAQ (reference sequence). The CDR3 is made up of 16 amino acids. Trimming took off 9 bases at V and 1 base at J, with 21 bases between the two ends. The CDR3 spells CASWVEGSRWNTEAFF. The DNA for the CDR3 is TGTGCCAGTTGGGTGGAGGGCAGTCGATGGAACACTGAAGCTTTCTTT.

This clone was counted between two and nine times. The chain carries TRBV7-2 and TRBJ2-2; perhaps TRBD1 as D (6 bases). V lost 1 base, J lost 5 bases, and 17 bases lay in between. The CDR3 consists of 17 residues. CDR1 is SGHTA, CDR2 FQGNSA, per germline. The CDR3 spells CASSLGHPTGDTGELFF. CDR3 in DNA: TGTGCCAGCAGCTTAGGACATCCGACAGGTGATACCGGGGAGCTGTTTTTT.

This clone occurred a few times. The gene calls are TRBV9 and TRBJ2-7; D uncertain. The CDR3 spans 14 residues. With 0 bases removed from V and 1 base from J, the gap between germline ends came to 8 bases. CDR1 is SGDLS and CDR2 is YYNGEE in the germline V gene. The CDR3 sequence: CASSVAGASYEQYF. The CDR3 DNA reads TGTGCCAGCAGCGTAGCTGGTGCGTCCTACGAGCAGTACTTC.

CDR3 sequence: CASSSSPVTGELFF. CDR3 nucleotides: TGTGCCAGCAGCTCCTCCCCCGTCACCGGGGAGCTGTTTTTT. The J gene is TRBJ2-2, the V gene TRBV11-3; D call uncertain. Germline CDR1 SGHNT, CDR2 YENEEA. V was shortened by 4 bases and J by 4 bases, with 10 bases between the two germline ends. The CDR3 loop spans 14 amino acids.

This clone was seen just once. The chain combines TRBV7-2 with TRBJ2-1; a possible D gene is TRBD1 (5 bases). Germline V gene sequence: CDR1 SGHTA, CDR2 FQGNSA. Trimming shortened V by 5 bases and J by 8 bases, and 16 bases separated the two germline ends. The CDR3 consists of 14 residues. CDR3 DNA sequence: TGTGCCAGCAGCCTTCTTGACAGCCCGTATGAGCAGTTCTTC. The encoded protein is CASSLLDSPYEQFF.

The table lists this clone with a count of one. The rearrangement links TRBV30 to TRBJ2-5; 7 bases are a match to TRBD1. The J call is doubtful: the DNA matches TRBJ2-7 better. From germline, CDR1 is GTSNPN and CDR2 SVGIG (reference sequence). This CDR3 has 14 amino acids. The CDR3 region is CAWRMRGLSYEQYF. CDR3 coding DNA: TGTGCCTGGAGGATGAGGGGGCTCTCCTACGAGCAGTACTTC.

V usage is TRBV7-9 and J usage is TRBJ1-1; D remains ambiguous. V was pared by 3 bases and J by 2 bases, with 7 bases between. The germline CDR1 and CDR2 sequences are SEHNR and FQNEAQ (reference sequence). There are 13 residues in the CDR3. The CDR3 nucleotides are TGTGCCAGCAGCTTCACGGGAAACACTGAAGCTTTCTTT. This encodes CASSFTGNTEAFF.

This clone was observed a few times. V gene TRBV25-1 combines with J gene TRBJ1-1; weak D call: TRBD1 (6 bases). Germline values: CDR1 MGHDK, CDR2 SYGVNS. Trimming removed 3 bases at V and 1 base at J, with 15 bases between. The CDR3 length is 16 residues. The CDR3 reads CASSDWGGLGNTEAFF. The CDR3 DNA is TGTGCCAGCAGTGATTGGGGGGGCCTAGGGAACACTGAAGCTTTCTTT.

The J gene is TRBJ1-1, the V gene TRBV7-2; 9 bases align to TRBD1. The germline CDR1 and CDR2 sequences are SGHTA and FQGNSA. Germline trimming cut 5 bases from V and 4 bases from J; bases unmatched to any gene: 14. The CDR3 extends over 17 amino acids. The CDR3 here is CASSPGQGGWMVTEAFF. The DNA for the CDR3 is TGTGCCAGCAGCCCGGGACAGGGCGGTTGGATGGTCACTGAAGCTTTCTTT.

This chain joins TRBV28 and TRBJ2-2; D might be TRBD1 (6 bases). The V gene's germline CDR1 is MDHEN and CDR2 SYDVKM. There are 14 residues in the CDR3. V gave up 10 bases and J gave up 4 bases, with 16 bases separating them. This CDR3 reads CATRTRGGTGELFF. CDR3 nucleotides: TGTGCCACCAGGACCCGAGGGGGCACCGGGGAGCTGTTTTTT.

This chain's CDR3 is CASSLSTGGYTF. The CDR3 coding sequence is TGTGCCAGTAGTTTATCGACAGGTGGCTACACCTTC. This sequence joins TRBV19 and TRBJ1-2; a weak D match, TRBD1 (6 bases). V was pared by 5 bases and J by 7 bases, with 11 bases between. Germline assignment: CDR1 LNHDA and CDR2 SQIVND (reference sequence). This CDR3 region has 12 residues. Filled out from reference TRBV19 and TRBJ1-2, the complete variable domain reads DGGITQSPKYLFRKEGQNVTLSCEQNLNHDAMYWYRQDPGQGLRLIYYSQIVNDFQKGDIAEGYSVSREKKESFPLTVTSAQKNPTAFYLCASSLSTGGYTFGSGTRLTVV.